A selection of T cell receptor beta chains follows, all from one sample in a study of cytomegalovirus exposure and HLA in healthy donors. Produced via immunoSEQ multiplex PCR; TCRdb's table is partial and in-frame only. The sample includes some 130,000 clones, around 82% of them seen just once. The sample consisted of PBMCs. Receptors originate from a male donor in good health and CMV-seropositive. Each CDR3 is given with its conserved first and last residue. A D gene is named only where the DNA matches it firmly.

CASSLFWAPAGVYNEQFF	TRBV11-2	TRBD2
CASSPRQGRGPQHF	TRBV6-4	TRBD1
CASRIRGGAPSYEQYF	TRBV27	TRBD2
CASSEGHWTEAFF	TRBV6-4	.
CASSEGQGSNQPQHF	TRBV9	TRBD1
CASRQGATEAFF	TRBV25-1	TRBD1
CASSQTGEASYEQYF	TRBV7-2	.
CASSGALTISAGVLDTQYF	TRBV5-8	TRBD2
CASSLEAGGANGLTF	TRBV7-3	.
CASSIGGHNQPQHF	TRBV19	.
CASSPSGLDIQYF	TRBV28	.
CASSRSTSGAYEQYF	TRBV7-2	TRBD2
CASSTQGQGYNEQFF	TRBV21-1	.
CASSFSGNEQFF	TRBV7-9	TRBD2
CASSTSGTSFSDTQYF	TRBV9	.